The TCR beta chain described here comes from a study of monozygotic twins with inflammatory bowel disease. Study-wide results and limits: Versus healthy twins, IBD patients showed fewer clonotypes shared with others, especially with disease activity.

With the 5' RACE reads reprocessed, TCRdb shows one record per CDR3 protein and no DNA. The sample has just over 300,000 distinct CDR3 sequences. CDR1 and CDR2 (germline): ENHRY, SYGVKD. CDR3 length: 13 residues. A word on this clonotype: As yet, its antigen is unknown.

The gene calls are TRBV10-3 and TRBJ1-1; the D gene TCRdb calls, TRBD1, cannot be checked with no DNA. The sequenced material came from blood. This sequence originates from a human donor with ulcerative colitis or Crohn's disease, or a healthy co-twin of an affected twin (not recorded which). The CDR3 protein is CAMLDIWGAEAFF.